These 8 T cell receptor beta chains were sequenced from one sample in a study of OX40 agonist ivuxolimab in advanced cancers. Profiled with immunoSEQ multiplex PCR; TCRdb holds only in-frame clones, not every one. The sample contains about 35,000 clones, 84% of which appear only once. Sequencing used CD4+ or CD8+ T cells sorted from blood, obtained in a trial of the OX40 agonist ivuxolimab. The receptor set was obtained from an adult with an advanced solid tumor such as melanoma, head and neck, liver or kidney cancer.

CDR3 sequence reads: CASSFYYRGYNEQFF. Written as DNA, the CDR3 is TGTGCCAGCAGCTTCTACTATCGGGGGTATAATGAGCAGTTCTTC. This chain uses TRBV5-7 with TRBJ2-1; D might be TRBD2 (6 bases). TRBV5-7 is an open reading frame whose function is uncertain. Trimming shortened V by 2 bases and J by 7 bases, and 16 bases separated the two germline ends. The CDR3 is 15 residues long.

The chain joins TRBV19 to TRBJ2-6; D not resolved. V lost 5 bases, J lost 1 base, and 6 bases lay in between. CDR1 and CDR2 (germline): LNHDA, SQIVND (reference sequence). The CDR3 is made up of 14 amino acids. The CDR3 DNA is TGTGCCAGTAGTGGATGGTCTGGGGCCAACGTCCTGACTTTC. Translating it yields CASSGWSGANVLTF.

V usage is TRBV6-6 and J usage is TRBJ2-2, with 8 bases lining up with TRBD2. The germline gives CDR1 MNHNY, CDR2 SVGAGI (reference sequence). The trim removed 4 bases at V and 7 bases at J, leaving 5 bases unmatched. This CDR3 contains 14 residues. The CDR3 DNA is TGTGCCAGCAGTTCTACGGGGGGGCTCGGGGAGCTGTTTTTT. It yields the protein CASSSTGGLGELFF.

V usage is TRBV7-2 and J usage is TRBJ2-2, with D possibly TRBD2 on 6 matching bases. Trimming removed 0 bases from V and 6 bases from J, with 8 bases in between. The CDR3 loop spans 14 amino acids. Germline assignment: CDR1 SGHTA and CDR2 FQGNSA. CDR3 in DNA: TGTGCCAGCAGCTTAGCGGGAGGTTCCGGGGAGCTGTTTTTT. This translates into CASSLAGGSGELFF.

CDR3 amino acids: CASSYQQGNTEAFF. CDR3 nucleotides: TGTGCCAGCAGTTACCAACAGGGGAACACTGAAGCTTTCTTT. The chain combines TRBV6-6 with TRBJ1-1; possible D gene TRBD1, 6 bases. The CDR3 contains 14 residues. V lost 2 bases and J 1 base, leaving 8 bases between the germline ends. CDR1 and CDR2 from the germline V gene are MNHNY and SVGAGI (reference sequence).

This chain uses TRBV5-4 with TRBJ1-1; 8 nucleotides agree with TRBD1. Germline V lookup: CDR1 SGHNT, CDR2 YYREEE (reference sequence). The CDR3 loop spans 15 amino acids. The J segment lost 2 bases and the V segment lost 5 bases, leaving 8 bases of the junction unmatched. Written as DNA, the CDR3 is TGTGCCAGCAGACCGGGAGGACAGGGCAACACTGAAGCTTTCTTT. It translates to CASRPGGQGNTEAFF.

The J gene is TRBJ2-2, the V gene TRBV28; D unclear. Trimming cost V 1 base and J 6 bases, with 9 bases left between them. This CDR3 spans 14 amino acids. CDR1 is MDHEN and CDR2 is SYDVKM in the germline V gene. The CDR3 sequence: CASSLFQSAGELFF. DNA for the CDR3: TGTGCCAGCAGTTTATTTCAAAGTGCCGGGGAGCTGTTTTTT. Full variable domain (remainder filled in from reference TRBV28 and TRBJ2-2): DVKVTQSSRYLVKRTGEKVFLECVQDMDHENMFWYRQDPGLGLRLIYFSYDVKMKEKGDIPEGYSVSREKKERFSLILESASTNQTSMYLCASSLFQSAGELFFGEGSRLTVL.

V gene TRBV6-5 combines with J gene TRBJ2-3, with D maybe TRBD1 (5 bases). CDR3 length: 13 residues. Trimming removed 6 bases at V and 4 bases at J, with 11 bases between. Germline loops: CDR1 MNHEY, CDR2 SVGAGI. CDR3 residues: CASSKGPPDTQYF. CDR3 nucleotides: TGTGCCAGCAGCAAGGGGCCCCCAGATACGCAGTATTTT.